The text below deals with one TCR beta chain. This clonotype has just a few counts. No antigen is known for it. No much larger clone exists at a distance of one base, and base qualities are not known. The cysteine opens and the phenylalanine closes a CDR3 of 11 amino acids. CDR3 DNA only is kept here, 33 bases in frame from base 1. V sheds 2 bases and J sheds 8 bases, leaving 7 bases between their ends. The germline V gene encodes CDR1 SQVTM and CDR2 ANQGSEA. The data are from a study of spatial heterogeneity in lung cancer (dated by TCRdb to the late 2010s). At the level of the whole study: More beta-chain than alpha-chain transcripts were consistently detected, likely reflecting higher beta-chain transcript abundance. Both alpha and beta chains were TCR-sequenced in samples taken at surgery, namely 220 tumor regions, under 80 matched nontumor lung samples and approximately 51 PBMC samples. The study quantitatively compared TCR alpha and beta repertoires across multiple tumor regions, matched nontumor lung and blood in non-small cell lung cancer. In the raw uncorrected reads, each unique combination of TCR and UMI appeared more than ten times on average. Nonsynonymous mutation counts, determined by whole-exome sequencing of tumor tissue, were related to features of the TCR repertoire.

The receptor library was made with 5' RACE. Instrument on record: NextSeq 500. The TCR library protocol attached a unique molecular identifier to each TCR cDNA molecule to allow correction of PCR and sequencing errors. The authors' analysis ran thus. TCR identification, UMI-based error correction and CDR3 extraction were performed with Decombinator tools. TCRs above a frequency of 2 per 1,000, corresponding to the top 1% of the tumor frequency distribution, were defined as expanded. Each repertoire was subsampled 100 times to 5,000 TCRs, after which Renyi diversity was computed with the R vegan package. To build CDR3 similarity networks, amino acid triplet string-kernel similarity was used, and CDR3s were connected when their pairwise similarity was above 0.82. Clones were called with MiXCR by TCRdb after fastp trimmed the public reads at Q25, and only in-frame beta chains were retained. Merged by CDR3 protein, the rows form single entries marked with the most common genes and DNA. The V and J calls, along with clone size, are taken from TCRdb and not from the paper's own processing. The sample table lists around 89,000 distinct CDR3 sequences, approximately 12% of them with a count of one. Roughly 41% of the sample goes to the ten largest clones.

In light of the paper, this sample's time point label describes: sample taken at primary tumor resection. Samples were obtained from approximately 70 patients with early-stage, untreated non-small cell lung cancer from the lung TRACERx cohort. TCR sequencing used whole RNA extracted from tumor and nontumor lung tissue, or from cryopreserved PBMC samples, without cell sorting. Only patients with enough RNA available from two or more tumor regions were chosen for TCR sequencing. The paper's findings and limits, for the study overall: Ubiquitous expanded tumor TCRs were detected in blood more often at tumor resection than at routine follow-up. Additional single-cell paired TCR alpha and beta sequencing was considered necessary to confirm, at a functional level, the hypothesis that regional TCRs recognize regional mutations.

The V gene is TRBV29-1 and the J gene is TRBJ2-1, with the identity of the D gene unclear. The starting material was PBMCs, obtained at surgery. The clonotype was recovered from a male donor with early-stage non-small cell lung cancer. The CDR3 protein: CSVEPVDEQFF. The bases read TGCAGCGTTGAACCAGTCGATGAGCAGTTCTTC.